The 2 T cell receptor beta chains presented below share a single source sample, sequenced in a study of T cells after yellow fever vaccination. TCRdb itself ran the 5' RACE reads through MiXCR, one entry per CDR3 protein. This table has some 130,000 distinct CDR3 sequences, under 7% appearing once. Specimen: CD4+ T cells sorted from PBMCs, collected 10 days after the yellow fever booster vaccination. The receptors were gathered from a man aged 25 to 40 who received the YFV17D yellow fever vaccine.

This rearrangement joins TRBV19 to TRBJ2-7; 7 positions agree with TRBD2. The junction had 6 bases not matched to a gene; V was cut back by 7 bases and J by 3 bases. This CDR3 region has 13 residues. Per the germline V gene, CDR1 is LNHDA and CDR2 is SQIVND (reference sequence). CDR3 loop: CASTSGGGYEQYF. The CDR3 DNA sequence: TGTGCCAGTACCTCTGGGGGGGGCTACGAGCAGTACTTC.

Points on this clonotype: A much larger clone is a single base away; this may be a read error. The V and J genes are TRBV6-5 and TRBJ2-1; 7 bases align to TRBD1. Per germline, CDR1 MNHEY and CDR2 SVGAGI. J lost 7 bases, V lost 1 base, and 4 bases had no gene match. The CDR3 length is 14 residues. CDR3 DNA sequence: TGTGCCAGCAGTTACTTTGACAGGGAAAATGAGCAGTTCTTC. Its translation: CASSYFDRENEQFF.